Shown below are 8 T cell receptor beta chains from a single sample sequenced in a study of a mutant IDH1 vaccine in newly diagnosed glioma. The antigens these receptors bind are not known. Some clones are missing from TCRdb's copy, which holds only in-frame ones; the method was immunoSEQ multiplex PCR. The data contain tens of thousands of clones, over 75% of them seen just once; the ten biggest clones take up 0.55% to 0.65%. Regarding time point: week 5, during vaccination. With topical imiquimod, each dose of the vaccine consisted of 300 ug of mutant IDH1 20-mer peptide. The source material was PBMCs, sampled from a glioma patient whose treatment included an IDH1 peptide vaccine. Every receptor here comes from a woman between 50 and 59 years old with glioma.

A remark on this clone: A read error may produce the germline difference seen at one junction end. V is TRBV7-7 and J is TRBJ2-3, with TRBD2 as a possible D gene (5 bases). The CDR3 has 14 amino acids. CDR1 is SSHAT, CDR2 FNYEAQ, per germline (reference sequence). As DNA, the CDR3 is TGTGCTAGCAGCTTAGGAAGGGAGACAGATACGCAGTATTTT. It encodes CASSLGRETDTQYF.

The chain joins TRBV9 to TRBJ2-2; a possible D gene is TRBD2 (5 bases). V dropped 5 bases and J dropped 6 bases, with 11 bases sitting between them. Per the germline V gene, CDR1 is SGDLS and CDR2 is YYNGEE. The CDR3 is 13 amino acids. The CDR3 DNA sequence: TGTGCCAGCAGTCGCGACTACTCCGGGGAGCTGTTTTTT. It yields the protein CASSRDYSGELFF. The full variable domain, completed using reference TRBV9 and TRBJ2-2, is DSGVTQTPKHLITATGQRVTLRCSPRSGDLSVYWYQQSLDQGLQFLIQYYNGEERAKGNILERFSAQQFPDLHSELNLSSLELGDSALYFCASSRDYSGELFFGEGSRLTVL.

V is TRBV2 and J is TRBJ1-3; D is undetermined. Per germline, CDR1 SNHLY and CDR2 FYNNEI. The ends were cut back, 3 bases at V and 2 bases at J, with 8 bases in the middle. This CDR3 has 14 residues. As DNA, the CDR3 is TGTGCCAGCAGTGAGCACCGCACTGGAAACACCATATATTTT. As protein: CASSEHRTGNTIYF.

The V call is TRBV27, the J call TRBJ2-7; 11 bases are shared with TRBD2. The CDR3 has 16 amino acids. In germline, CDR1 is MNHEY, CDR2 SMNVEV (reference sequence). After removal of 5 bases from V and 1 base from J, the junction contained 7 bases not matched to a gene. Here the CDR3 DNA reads TGTGCCAGCAGTGTTCTTACTAGCGGGAGTTCCTACGAGCAGTACTTC. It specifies CASSVLTSGSSYEQYF.

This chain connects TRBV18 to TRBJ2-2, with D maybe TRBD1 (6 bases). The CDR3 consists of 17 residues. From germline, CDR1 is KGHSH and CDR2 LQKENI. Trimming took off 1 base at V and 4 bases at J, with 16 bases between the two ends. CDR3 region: CASSPRQDPLGTGELFF. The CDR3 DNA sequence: TGTGCCAGCTCACCACGACAGGACCCTTTGGGCACCGGGGAGCTGTTTTTT.

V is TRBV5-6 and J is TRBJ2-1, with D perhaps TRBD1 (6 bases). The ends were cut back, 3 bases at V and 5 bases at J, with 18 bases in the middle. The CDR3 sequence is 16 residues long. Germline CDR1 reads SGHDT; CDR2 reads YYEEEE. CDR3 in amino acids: CASSSLTSDRNNEQFF. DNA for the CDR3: TGTGCCAGCAGCTCCTTAACCTCGGACAGAAACAATGAGCAGTTCTTC.

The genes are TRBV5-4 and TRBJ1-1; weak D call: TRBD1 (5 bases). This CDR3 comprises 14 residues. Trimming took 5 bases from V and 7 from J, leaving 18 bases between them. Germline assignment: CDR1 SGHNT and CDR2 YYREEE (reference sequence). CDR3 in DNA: TGTGCCAGCAGACCACCCGGGGCACTTAGTGAAGCTTTCTTT. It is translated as CASRPPGALSEAFF.

The CDR3 DNA sequence: TGTGCCAGCAGCTTGGGGCAGGGGACCACAGATACGCAGTATTTT. This encodes CASSLGQGTTDTQYF. The chain employs TRBV13 and TRBJ2-3, with a tentative D call TRBD1 (6 bases). The CDR3 length is 15 residues. Trimming removed 3 bases at V and 2 bases at J, with 12 bases between. Germline CDR1 PRHDT, CDR2 FYEKMQ (reference sequence). Variable domain in full (rest from reference TRBV13 and TRBJ2-3): AAGVIQSPRHLIKEKRETATLKCYPIPRHDTVYWYQQGPGQDPQFLISFYEKMQSDKGSIPDRFSAQQFSDYHSELNMSSLELGDSALYFCASSLGQGTTDTQYFGPGTRLTVL.